The 22 T cell receptor beta chains reported below all come from one sample, sequenced in a study of T cells in Graves' hyperthyroidism and ophthalmopathy. Amplified TCR beta CDR3 regions derived from RNA transcripts. First-round RT-PCR with HTBI primers amplified the TCR CDR3 region. In TCRdb, the multiplex PCR reads were re-called with MiXCR into one record per CDR3 protein. The sample has around 440,000 distinct CDR3 sequences, approximately 14% seen once; the top ten hold roughly 7.7%. Specimen: blood. All receptors come from a woman between 18 and 29 years old with Graves' hyperthyroidism.

This clonotype has a count of ten or more. The rearrangement uses TRBV24-1 and TRBJ2-1; tentatively, D is TRBD1 (6 bases). The CDR3 length is 16 residues. Germline CDR1 is KGHDR and CDR2 is SFDVKD. Trimming removed 1 base at V and 8 bases at J, with 17 bases between. CDR3 nucleotides: TGTGCCACCAGTGATTTCGGGGACAACGAAAGGTATGAGCAGTTCTTC. It translates to CATSDFGDNERYEQFF.

This clonotype occurred many times. This rearrangement joins TRBV2 to TRBJ1-2, with D unclear. The CDR3 runs to 11 residues. Trimming removed 7 bases at V and 6 bases at J, with 9 bases between. CDR1 SNHLY and CDR2 FYNNEI come from the germline V gene. The CDR3, as DNA: TGTGCCAGCACCCCTCTGAATGGCTACACCTTC. Amino acid sequence: CASTPLNGYTF. The variable domain in full, completed from reference TRBV2 and TRBJ1-2, reads EPEVTQTPSHQVTQMGQEVILRCVPISNHLYFYWYRQILGQKVEFLVSFYNNEISEKSEIFDDQFSVERPDGSNFTLKIRSTKLEDSAMYFCASTPLNGYTFGSGTRLTVV.

This clonotype was observed at least ten times. The rearrangement uses TRBV30 and TRBJ2-7; tentatively, D is TRBD2 (5 bases). CDR1 is GTSNPN and CDR2 is SVGIG in the germline V gene (reference sequence). The CDR3 extends over 13 amino acids. The germline V and J ends were trimmed by 2 bases and 3 bases, with 11 bases remaining between them. Here the CDR3 DNA reads TGTGCCTGGAGTATACCGGGGTTCTACGAGCAGTACTTC. As protein: CAWSIPGFYEQYF. The entire variable domain, with the rest obtained from reference TRBV30 and TRBJ2-7, is as follows: SQTIHQWPATLVQPVGSPLSLECTVEGTSNPNLYWYRQAAGRGLQLLFYSVGIGQISSEVPQNLSASRPQDRQFILSSKKLLLSDSGFYLCAWSIPGFYEQYFGPGTRLTVT.

This clonotype appeared many times. This chain joins TRBV6-4 and TRBJ1-5, with 7 bases that match TRBD1. This CDR3 spans 16 amino acids. The germline gives CDR1 MRHNA, CDR2 SNTAGT. V trimming: 3 bases; J trimming: 2 bases; junction bases outside the gene matches: 7. The CDR3 loop reads CASSECQGEGNQPQHF. The CDR3 DNA reads as TGTGCCAGCAGTGAGTGTCAGGGGGAGGGCAATCAGCCCCAGCATTTT.

This clonotype was counted many times. The gene calls are TRBV12-3 or TRBV12-4 and TRBJ2-7; unclear D gene. This CDR3 contains 12 residues. V shed 5 bases and J shed 2 bases, with 7 bases lying between them. The CDR3 bases are TGTGCCAGCAGTCTAAGAACCTACGAGCAGTACTTC. Translating gives CASSLRTYEQYF.

There are many counts of this clonotype. The chain is built from TRBV30 and TRBJ2-7; D gene uncertain. This CDR3 region has 11 residues. Trimming pared 1 base from V and 5 bases from J, leaving 6 bases between. Germline CDR1 GTSNPN, CDR2 SVGIG (reference sequence). CDR3 in DNA: TGTGCCTGGAGTGGGTACCACGAGCAGTACTTC. Translated, it gives CAWSGYHEQYF.

About this clonotype: This sequence may be a read error, since a much larger clone differs from it by one base. The chain links TRBV3-1 to TRBJ1-2, with D possibly TRBD1 on 5 matching bases. Germline CDR1 is LGHDT and CDR2 is YNNKEL (reference sequence). The CDR3 contains 17 residues. V lost 4 bases and J 0 bases, leaving 18 bases between the germline ends. The CDR3 nucleotides are TGTGCCAGCAGCCTCCGTGGGGGACCGAGTTCTAACTATGGCTACACCTTC. This codes for CASSLRGGPSSNYGYTF. The variable domain in full, with the rest retrieved from reference TRBV3-1 and TRBJ1-2, is DTAVSQTPKYLVTQMGNDKSIKCEQNLGHDTMYWYKQDSKKFLKIMFSYNNKELIINETVPNRFSPKSPDKAHLNLHINSLELGDSAVYFCASSLRGGPSSNYGYTFGSGTRLTVV.

This clonotype was observed a handful of times. The CDR3: CASSQVDYGEKRPLHF. The CDR3 DNA is TGTGCCAGCAGCCAAGTCGATTACGGGGAGAAGCGACCCCTCCACTTT. V usage is TRBV3-1 and J usage is TRBJ1-6, with D uncertain. The ends were cut back, 1 base at V and 12 bases at J, with 19 bases in the middle. This CDR3 comprises 16 residues. Looked up from germline, CDR1 is LGHDT and CDR2 is YNNKEL (reference sequence).

CDR3 amino acids: CASSSLKTGFTEAFF. The CDR3 bases are TGTGCCAGCAGTTCCCTGAAGACGGGATTCACTGAAGCTTTCTTT. The chain combines TRBV6-5 with TRBJ1-1; D gene uncertain. Germline V gene sequence: CDR1 MNHEY, CDR2 SVGAGI. The CDR3 totals 15 residues. V was trimmed by 4 bases and J by 4 bases, leaving 16 bases between them.

This clonotype showed up many times. The chain carries TRBV30 and TRBJ1-5; TRBD1 is a possible D gene (6 bases). The germline CDR1 and CDR2 sequences are GTSNPN and SVGIG (reference sequence). This CDR3 contains 14 residues. Trimming shortened V by 5 bases and J by 6 bases, and 17 bases separated the two germline ends. This CDR3 reads CAWGPGQLSQPQHF. The DNA for the CDR3 is TGTGCCTGGGGCCCAGGACAGCTTTCTCAGCCCCAGCATTTT.

In regard to this clonotype: This may come from a read error, since a much larger clone is one base off. The rearrangement uses TRBV11-3 and TRBJ2-2; 9 bases are a match to TRBD2. There are 15 residues in the CDR3. CDR1 SGHNT and CDR2 YENEEA come from the germline V gene. CDR3 bases: TGTGCCAGCAGGACTAGCGGACCCAACACCGGGGAGCTGTCTTTT. It encodes CASRTSGPNTGELSF.

This clonotype was seen at least ten times. The chain employs TRBV11-2 and TRBJ2-7, with a tentative D call TRBD1 (6 bases). Germline V gene sequence: CDR1 SGHAT, CDR2 FQNNGV. CDR3 length: 14 amino acids. Trimming left V 1 base short and J 4 bases short, with 11 bases between. The CDR3 is CASSLGAGEYEQYF. CDR3 nucleotide sequence: TGTGCCAGCAGCTTAGGTGCAGGGGAGTACGAGCAGTACTTC.

In this sample, this clonotype turned up many times. The chain joins TRBV3-1 to TRBJ1-2; D gene unclear. Germline V gene lookup returns CDR1 LGHDT and CDR2 YNNKEL (reference sequence). The CDR3 extends over 13 amino acids. The V end was cut by 2 bases, the J end by 3 bases, with 7 bases between. CDR3 protein: CASSQRGDYGYTF. CDR3 DNA: TGTGCCAGCAGCCAACGCGGCGACTATGGCTACACCTTC.

This clonotype was observed at least ten times. The rearrangement uses TRBV20-1 and TRBJ2-1; 13 bases map to TRBD2. CDR3 length: 16 residues. The V gene's germline CDR1 is DFQATT and CDR2 SNEGSKA (reference sequence). With 3 bases clipped from V and 3 bases from J, the junction kept 5 bases outside the gene matches. The CDR3 DNA reads TGCAGTGCTAGCGGACTAGCGGGGGCTGACTACAATGAGCAGTTCTTC. This gives the protein CSASGLAGADYNEQFF.

This clonotype was counted at least ten times. The rearrangement uses TRBV7-2 and TRBJ1-2, with TRBD1 as a possible D gene (5 bases). From germline, CDR1 is SGHTA and CDR2 FQGNSA. V lost 2 bases and J lost 3, with 13 bases in between. CDR3 size: 15 residues. The CDR3 DNA reads TGTGCCAGCAGCTTAAATCATCGGGGGTACTATGGCTACACCTTC. Protein product: CASSLNHRGYYGYTF.

This clonotype was observed at least ten times. The chain uses TRBV2 and TRBJ2-1; either TRBD1 or TRBD2 may fit D (5 bases each). This CDR3 comprises 14 residues. V was trimmed by 4 bases and J by 6 bases, leaving 13 bases between them. Germline CDR1 SNHLY, CDR2 FYNNEI. CDR3 nucleotide sequence: TGTGCCAGCAGTGCCCAGGGAGTCACCAATGAGCAGTTCTTC. This translates into CASSAQGVTNEQFF.

There are many counts of this clonotype. The V gene is TRBV11-3, the J gene TRBJ2-1, with 7 bases aligning to TRBD2. The CDR3 contains 16 residues. Germline V gives CDR1 SGHNT, CDR2 YENEEA. With 0 bases clipped from V and 1 base from J, the junction kept 3 bases outside the gene matches. The CDR3 coding sequence is TGTGCCAGCAGCTTAGATCAAGCGGGATCCTACAATGAGCAGTTCTTC. Residues: CASSLDQAGSYNEQFF.

The chain employs TRBV5-6 and TRBJ1-4; TRBD1 agrees at 7 bases. Germline assignment: CDR1 SGHDT and CDR2 YYEEEE. V lost 5 bases and J lost 5; bases outside the gene matches: 9. The CDR3 has 15 residues. CDR3: CASSRKGAGNEKLFF. CDR3 sequence (DNA): TGTGCCAGCAGTCGAAAGGGGGCCGGGAATGAAAAACTGTTTTTT. Based on the CDR3 plus reference TRBV5-6 and TRBJ1-4, the full variable domain is DAGVTQSPTHLIKTRGQQVTLRCSPKSGHDTVSWYQQALGQGPQFIFQYYEEEERQRGNFPDRFSGHQFPNYSSELNVNALLLGDSALYLCASSRKGAGNEKLFFGSGTQLSVL.

This clonotype came up a few times. This chain connects TRBV14 to TRBJ2-7; D tentatively reads TRBD1 or TRBD2 (6 bases each). In germline, CDR1 is SGHDN, CDR2 FVKESK. This CDR3 has 14 residues. V lost 4 bases, J lost 4 bases, and 14 bases lay in between. The CDR3 loop reads CASSRRGDVYEQYF. The CDR3 DNA follows: TGTGCCAGCAGCCGGAGGGGGGACGTTTACGAGCAGTACTTC.

This clonotype was seen at least ten times. The rearrangement links TRBV5-4 to TRBJ2-5, with TRBD2 matching 8 bases. The CDR3 spans 13 residues. The trim removed 2 bases at V and 4 bases at J, leaving 1 base unmatched. Germline V gene data show CDR1 as SGHNT and CDR2 as YYREEE (reference sequence). Written as DNA, the CDR3 is TGTGCCAGCAGCTTAGCGGGGGTAGAGACCCAGTACTTC. This codes for CASSLAGVETQYF.

This clonotype was found many times. The chain couples TRBV6-2 or TRBV6-3 to TRBJ2-1, with TRBD2 identical over 8 bases. With V trimmed by 0 bases and J by 6 bases, 7 bases remained unmatched. This CDR3 comprises 16 residues. The germline V gene has CDR1 MNHEY and CDR2 SVGEGT. In DNA form, the CDR3 reads TGTGCCAGCAGTTACTCGAGTAGCGGGAATGGCAATGAGCAGTTCTTC. It yields the protein CASSYSSSGNGNEQFF.

This clonotype was observed at least ten times. The chain links TRBV11-2 to TRBJ2-7, with D perhaps assigned TRBD1 or TRBD2 (5 bases each). With 0 bases removed from V and 1 base from J, the gap between germline ends came to 10 bases. Germline loops: CDR1 SGHAT, CDR2 FQNNGV. The CDR3 runs to 15 residues. CDR3 DNA sequence: TGTGCCAGCAGCTTAGACGCAGGGAGTTCCTACGAGCAGTACTTC. Amino acids: CASSLDAGSSYEQYF.